One T cell receptor beta chain is described in this entry. This entry comes from a study of identical twins. TCRdb analysed the 5' RACE reads with MiXCR anew, one entry per CDR3 protein. The sample gives hundreds of thousands of distinct CDR3 sequences, 20% to 25% of which show up once; about 3% is in the top ten. The data also belong to a second study, concerning T cells expressing NK-cell markers. This second study notes: Nothing established the HCMV specificity of expanded NKG2C+ T cell clones.

The sequence came from a woman in her late teens or twenties in good health. The sample taken for sequencing was CD4+ T cells sorted from blood.

The CDR3 here is CSVVRGQGDYGYTF. The CDR3 DNA reads TGCAGCGTTGTTAGGGGGCAAGGCGACTATGGCTACACCTTC. The V and J genes are TRBV29-1 and TRBJ1-2, with 7 bases that match TRBD1. V lost 4 bases, J lost 3 bases, and 8 bases stayed unmatched. The CDR3 has 14 residues. Per germline, CDR1 SQVTM and CDR2 ANQGSEA.